A selection of T cell receptor beta chains follows, all from one sample in a study of blood T cell repertoires in COVID-19. Assay used: immunoSEQ multiplex PCR; TCRdb lists only in-frame clones, some missing. The table includes about 210,000 clones, 75% to 90% detected once. Sequenced material: PBMCs or T cells enriched from blood (not recorded which). All receptors come from a man aged 40-49 years who had recovered from COVID-19. Each CDR3 is given with its conserved first and last residue. D genes are given only for firm matches. For some rows the clone size is stated as once, few or many, or as a class when expanded; others skip it.

j_call clone_size v_call d_call cdr3_aa cdr3_nt
TRBJ2-1 . TRBV4-1 TRBD2 CASSQDGGVQFF TGCGCCAGCAGCCAAGATGGGGGGGTGCAGTTCTTC
TRBJ1-3 . TRBV2 . CASLGREEVRAF TGTGCCAGCCTGGGGAGGGAAGAAGTTCGGGCTTTT
TRBJ2-6 . TRBV4-3 . CASSPPGRAGANVLTF TGCGCCAGCAGCCCCCCTGGGCGGGCTGGGGCCAACGTCCTGACTTTC
TRBJ2-6 once TRBV30 . CAWDRFGANVLTF TGTGCCTGGGACAGGTTTGGGGCCAACGTCCTGACTTTC
TRBJ2-1 . TRBV6-5 TRBD2 CASSSRTSGNNEQFF TGTGCCAGCAGTTCACGGACTAGCGGCAACAATGAGCAGTTCTTC
TRBJ1-3 . TRBV19 . CASLSNLGQFSGNTIYF TGTGCCAGTCTATCAAACCTCGGACAATTTTCTGGAAACACCATATATTTT
TRBJ2-7 . TRBV7-8 TRBD1 CASSFTTGSHEQYF TGTGCCAGCAGCTTCACGACAGGGTCCCACGAGCAGTACTTC
TRBJ2-1 . TRBV2 TRBD2 CASKEETSGYNEQFF TGTGCCAGCAAGGAAGAGACTAGCGGGTACAATGAGCAGTTCTTC
TRBJ1-1 . TRBV6-5 TRBD1 CASTSGTGVRLGAFF TGTGCCAGCACCTCCGGGACAGGGGTCAGGTTAGGAGCTTTCTTT
TRBJ1-1 few TRBV12-3/TRBV12-4 . CASSRRGREAFF TGTGCCAGCAGCCGAAGGGGCAGGGAAGCTTTCTTT
TRBJ2-1 . TRBV28 . CASRPPVGDEQFF TGTGCCAGCAGACCCCCGGTCGGGGATGAGCAGTTCTTC
TRBJ2-1 few TRBV4-1 TRBD2 CASSRYDGTSGGAYNEQFF TGCGCCAGCAGCCGTTACGACGGGACTAGCGGGGGAGCCTACAATGAGCAGTTCTTC
TRBJ2-2 . TRBV6-1 TRBD1 CASSDGQEPNTGELFF TGTGCCAGCAGTGACGGACAGGAACCGAACACCGGGGAGCTGTTTTTT
TRBJ2-1 . TRBV19 . CASSVARYNEQFF TGTGCCAGTAGTGTAGCGAGATACAATGAGCAGTTCTTC
TRBJ2-1 . TRBV27 . CASSPGAAGWNEQFF TGTGCCAGCAGTCCAGGGGCCGCGGGTTGGAATGAGCAGTTCTTC
TRBJ2-7 . TRBV19 . CASSSRSPSYEQYF TGTGCCAGTAGTTCGCGCTCACCTTCCTACGAGCAGTACTTC
TRBJ2-1 once TRBV6-5 . CASSSGLYNEQFF TGTGCCAGCAGTTCTGGACTTTACAATGAGCAGTTCTTC
TRBJ1-2 . TRBV14 TRBD1 CASSQHVTRTGGVGYTF TGTGCCAGCAGCCAACATGTAACCCGGACAGGGGGAGTGGGCTACACCTTC
TRBJ1-1 . TRBV7-3 TRBD1 CASSLMGQGAFTEAFF TGTGCCAGCAGCTTAATGGGACAGGGGGCGTTCACTGAAGCTTTCTTT
TRBJ2-2 . TRBV18 TRBD2 CASSPPVLRGRETGELFF TGTGCCAGCTCACCTCCGGTCCTCCGCGGGAGAGAAACCGGGGAGCTGTTTTTT
TRBJ2-3 . TRBV6-5 . CASSYSTRYTDTQYF TGTGCCAGCAGTTACTCCACTCGCTACACAGATACGCAGTATTTT
TRBJ2-7 . TRBV21-1 . CASSITKQGASEQYF TGTGCCAGCAGCATTACAAAACAGGGGGCCTCCGAGCAGTACTTC
TRBJ1-2 . TRBV14 . CASSRTHGSTYGYTF TGTGCCAGCAGCCGGACACACGGGAGTACCTATGGCTACACCTTC
TRBJ2-3 . TRBV5-1 TRBD2 CASSLESGNTDTQYF TGCGCCAGCAGCTTGGAAAGCGGGAACACAGATACGCAGTATTTT
TRBJ2-7 . TRBV30 . CAWGMSREQYF TGTGCCTGGGGCATGAGTCGTGAGCAGTACTTC
TRBJ1-1 . TRBV27 TRBD1 CASSSGGTEAFF TGTGCCAGCAGTTCAGGGGGGACTGAAGCTTTCTTT
TRBJ2-1 once TRBV27 . CASSLVSRDEQFF TGTGCCAGCAGTTTAGTGTCTAGAGATGAGCAGTTCTTC
TRBJ2-5 . TRBV4-2 . CASSQEWHGETQYF TGTGCCAGCAGCCAAGAATGGCACGGGGAGACCCAGTACTTC
TRBJ1-3 . TRBV5-1 . CASSLVAGSGNTIYF TGCGCCAGCAGCTTGGTGGCAGGGTCCGGAAACACCATATATTTT
TRBJ1-4 . TRBV28 . CASSLGGALNEKLFF TGTGCCAGCAGTTTAGGAGGGGCTCTTAATGAAAAACTGTTTTTT
TRBJ2-7 . TRBV3-1/TRBV3-2 TRBD2 CASSQGWLAGDEQYF TGTGCCAGCAGCCAAGGGTGGCTAGCGGGAGACGAGCAGTACTTC
TRBJ1-1 . TRBV28 TRBD1 CASSPWGQGSNTEAFF TGTGCCAGCAGTCCTTGGGGACAGGGCTCGAACACTGAAGCTTTCTTT
TRBJ1-2 . TRBV18 TRBD1 CASSQNRGNYGYTF TGTGCCAGCTCACAAAACAGGGGGAACTATGGCTACACCTTC
TRBJ2-3 . TRBV5-1 . CASSLAPGVEDTQYF TGCGCCAGCAGCTTGGCCCCGGGAGTGGAAGATACGCAGTATTTT
TRBJ1-3 . TRBV7-8 . CASSEISGNTIYF TGTGCCAGCAGCGAGATAAGTGGAAACACCATATATTTT
TRBJ1-4 . TRBV6-5 . CASSYSGALDEKLFF TGTGCCAGCAGTTACTCGGGGGCCTTGGATGAAAAACTGTTTTTT
TRBJ2-7 . TRBV7-9 . CASSPPQGYEQYF TGTGCCAGCAGCCCCCCCCAGGGCTACGAGCAGTACTTC
TRBJ2-1 once TRBV9 TRBD2 CASSAWRGNYNEQFF TGTGCCAGCAGCGCCTGGCGGGGGAATTACAATGAGCAGTTCTTC
TRBJ2-7 . TRBV7-6 . CASSLGFLASRDEQYF TGTGCCAGCAGCTTAGGCTTCCTAGCTAGCCGCGACGAGCAGTACTTC
TRBJ2-3 . TRBV12-3/TRBV12-4 . CASSSSTDTQYF TGTGCCAGCAGTTCTTCCACAGATACGCAGTATTTT
TRBJ1-1 . TRBV12-3/TRBV12-4 . CASSLTEDTEAFF TGTGCCAGCAGTTTAACGGAGGACACTGAAGCTTTCTTT
TRBJ2-7 . TRBV18 TRBD2 CASSPQAGGYEQYF TGTGCCAGCTCACCACAAGCGGGAGGCTACGAGCAGTACTTC
TRBJ1-1 . TRBV6-5 . CASSQARGNTEAFF TGTGCCAGCAGTCAGGCCAGGGGTAACACTGAAGCTTTCTTT
TRBJ2-1 . TRBV4-1 . CASSQALGGSYNEQFF TGCGCCAGCAGCCAAGCCCTCGGGGGCTCCTACAATGAGCAGTTCTTC
TRBJ2-7 . TRBV7-3 TRBD2 CASSAGGAGSYEQYF TGTGCCAGCAGCGCGGGAGGAGCGGGAAGCTACGAGCAGTACTTC
TRBJ2-3 . TRBV7-9 TRBD2 CASSLLVAGGDRPDTQYF TGTGCCAGCAGCTTATTAGTAGCGGGAGGGGATAGACCAGATACGCAGTATTTT
TRBJ2-1 once TRBV7-8 . CASSSSRGTYNEQFF TGTGCCAGCAGCTCGAGTAGGGGGACCTACAATGAGCAGTTCTTC
TRBJ2-2 . TRBV9 TRBD2 CASSVGISGSYTGELFF TGTGCCAGCAGCGTAGGGATTAGCGGGAGTTACACCGGGGAGCTGTTTTTT